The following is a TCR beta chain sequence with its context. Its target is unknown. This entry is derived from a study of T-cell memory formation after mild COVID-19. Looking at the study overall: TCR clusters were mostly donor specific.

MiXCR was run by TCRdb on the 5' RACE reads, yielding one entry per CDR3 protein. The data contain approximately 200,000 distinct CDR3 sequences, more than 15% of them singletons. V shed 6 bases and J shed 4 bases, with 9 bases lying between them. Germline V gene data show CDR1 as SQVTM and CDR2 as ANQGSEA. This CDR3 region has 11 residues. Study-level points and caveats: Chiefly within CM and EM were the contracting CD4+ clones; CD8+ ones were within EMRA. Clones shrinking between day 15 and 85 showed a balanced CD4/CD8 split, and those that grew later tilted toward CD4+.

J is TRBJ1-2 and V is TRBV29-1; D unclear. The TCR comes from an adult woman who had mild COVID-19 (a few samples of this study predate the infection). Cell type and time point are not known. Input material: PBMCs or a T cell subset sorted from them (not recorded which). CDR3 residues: CSVDDVYGYTF. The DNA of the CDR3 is TGCAGCGTCGACGACGTCTATGGCTACACCTTC.